This passage covers 30 T cell receptor beta chains from one sample sequenced in a study of cytomegalovirus exposure and HLA in healthy donors. PCR was performed using 60 Vbeta and 13 Jbeta primers. The method was immunoSEQ multiplex PCR; TCRdb's version includes in-frame clones alone and lacks a portion of them. The table has 97,000 or so clones, around four fifths seen once. The sequenced sample consisted of PBMCs. Receptors originate from a man aged 40-55 years in good health and CMV-seronegative.

This clone was seen a few times. A read error may produce the germline difference seen at one junction end. The CDR3 DNA sequence: TGTGCCAGCAGCGTAGCGGGCAGGGGTCCCCACGAGCGGTACTTC. Protein product: CASSVAGRGPHERYF. The chain uses TRBV9 and TRBJ2-7, with D perhaps TRBD1 (6 bases). The germline V gene has CDR1 SGDLS and CDR2 YYNGEE. The CDR3 loop spans 15 amino acids. The full variable domain, its missing parts supplied by reference TRBV9 and TRBJ2-7, is DSGVTQTPKHLITATGQRVTLRCSPRSGDLSVYWYQQSLDQGLQFLIQYYNGEERAKGNILERFSAQQFPDLHSELNLSSLELGDSALYFCASSVAGRGPHERYFGPGTRLTVT.

CDR3 nucleotide sequence: TGTGCCAGTAGTTGGGGCAGAACCTACGAGCAGTACTTC. Its protein product is CASSWGRTYEQYF. V gene TRBV19 combines with J gene TRBJ2-7, with D possibly TRBD1 on 5 matching bases. The ends were cut back, 5 bases at V and 2 bases at J, with 10 bases in the middle. The CDR3 has 13 residues. Per the germline V gene, CDR1 is LNHDA and CDR2 is SQIVND (reference sequence).

This chain links TRBV5-1 with TRBJ1-5, with 7 bases aligning to TRBD1. Trimming removed 0 bases from V and 3 bases from J; junction bases left unmatched: 3. Germline V gene lookup returns CDR1 SGHRS and CDR2 YFSETQ. The CDR3 extends over 15 amino acids. Written as DNA, the CDR3 is TGCGCCAGCAGCTTGGACAGGGGTCTCAATCAGCCCCAGCATTTT. It specifies CASSLDRGLNQPQHF.

Only one count was recorded for this clone. The chain has TRBV4-1 and TRBJ1-4; 11 positions match TRBD1. Germline CDR1 MGHRA, CDR2 YSYEKL. Trimming at V came to 1 base and at J to 7 bases, leaving 2 bases not matched to a gene. There are 15 residues in the CDR3. CDR3 bases: TGCGCCAGCAGCCAAGCCGGGACAGGGGGTGAAAAACTGTTTTTT. This gives the protein CASSQAGTGGEKLFF.

J is TRBJ1-2 and V is TRBV19; D is unclear. The CDR3 has 15 amino acids. Germline CDR1 and CDR2: LNHDA and SQIVND (reference sequence). V was cut by 3 bases and J by 7 bases, with 18 bases left in between. CDR3 residues: CASSINRVFAPGYTF. The CDR3 DNA follows: TGTGCCAGTAGTATCAACCGGGTCTTTGCCCCTGGCTACACCTTC.

This sequence joins TRBV10-3 and TRBJ2-5, with 7 bases aligning to TRBD1. V dropped 4 bases and J dropped 3; count of bases not matched to a gene: 8. This CDR3 spans 15 amino acids. The germline gives CDR1 ENHRY, CDR2 SYGVKD. CDR3 protein: CAISGDGDSKETQYF. The CDR3 region has the DNA TGTGCCATCAGTGGGGACGGGGACAGCAAAGAGACCCAGTACTTC.

Only a few counts were recorded for this clone. J is TRBJ2-3 and V is TRBV5-1; 9 nucleotides agree with TRBD1. The germline CDR1 and CDR2 sequences are SGHRS and YFSETQ. The CDR3 sequence is 14 residues long. V lost 6 bases, J lost 0 bases, and 2 bases stayed unmatched. CDR3 region: CASTQGASTDTQYF. The CDR3 coding sequence is TGCGCCAGCACACAGGGGGCTAGCACAGATACGCAGTATTTT.

V and J are TRBV2 and TRBJ1-2; tentatively, D is TRBD1 (5 bases). Per the germline V gene, CDR1 is SNHLY and CDR2 is FYNNEI. This CDR3 has 13 residues. Trimming shortened V by 6 bases and J by 8 bases, and 16 bases separated the two germline ends. CDR3 loop: CASRSGGSGGYTF. CDR3 DNA: TGTGCCAGCAGGAGCGGGGGGTCGGGGGGCTACACCTTC.

The chain recombines TRBV7-6 with TRBJ2-3; 8 bases fit TRBD1. The CDR3 contains 15 residues. Germline V lookup: CDR1 SGHVS, CDR2 FNYEAQ. V shed 1 base and J 1 base; nucleotides not matched to a gene: 1. The CDR3 protein is CASSLETGGTDTQYF. CDR3 nucleotides: TGTGCCAGCAGCTTAGAGACAGGGGGCACAGATACGCAGTATTTT.

The gene calls are TRBV6-5 and TRBJ1-3; D is perhaps TRBD1 (5 bases). The V and J ends lost 6 bases and 2 bases respectively, with 11 bases between them. The CDR3 is 14 amino acids. Germline V gene sequence: CDR1 MNHEY, CDR2 SVGAGI. CDR3 nucleotides: TGTGCCAGCAGGAGAAGGGGCCCTGGAAACACCATATATTTT. Translation gives CASRRRGPGNTIYF.

V and J are TRBV27 and TRBJ2-7, with 7 positions matching TRBD1. This CDR3 is built from 14 residues. J gave up 5 bases and V 5 bases, and 9 bases lay outside the gene matches. Per germline, CDR1 MNHEY and CDR2 SMNVEV (reference sequence). The CDR3 DNA follows: TGTGCCAGCAGTCCCCGACAGGGCCCCGACGAGCAGTACTTC. Protein product: CASSPRQGPDEQYF.

The chain has TRBV2 and TRBJ2-7, with D maybe TRBD2 (7 bases). Trimming pared 6 bases from V and 2 bases from J, leaving 14 bases between. CDR1 and CDR2 from the germline V gene are SNHLY and FYNNEI. This CDR3 region has 14 residues. The CDR3, as DNA: TGTGCCAGCAGACACGGGGGGCTAACCTACGAGCAGTACTTC. Amino acids: CASRHGGLTYEQYF.

As regards this clone: The junction shows a germline mismatch at one end, possibly a read error. V is TRBV7-9 and J is TRBJ1-1; maybe TRBD1 (6 bases). This CDR3 has 12 amino acids. Germline V gene sequence: CDR1 SEHNR, CDR2 FQNEAQ (reference sequence). The CDR3 loop reads CSSSSRTAEAFF. Here the CDR3 DNA reads TGTTCCAGCAGCTCCAGGACAGCTGAGGCTTTCTTT.

This clone has a single count. The rearrangement links TRBV7-6 to TRBJ2-6, with 9 nucleotides matching TRBD1. Losses at the gene ends were 7 bases for V and 1 base for J; bases not matched to a gene: 8. CDR1 SGHVS and CDR2 FNYEAQ come from the germline V gene. The CDR3 spans 17 residues. This CDR3 reads CASTNRDRASGANVLTF. The CDR3 DNA is TGTGCCAGCACAAATCGGGACAGGGCGTCTGGGGCCAACGTCCTGACTTTC. The full variable domain, in which reference TRBV7-6 and TRBJ2-6 provide the parts outside the CDR3, is GAGVSQSPRYKVTKRGQDVALRCDPISGHVSLYWYRQALGQGPEFLTYFNYEAQQDKSGLPNDRFSAERPEGSISTLTIQRTEQRDSAMYRCASTNRDRASGANVLTFGAGSRLTVL.

The V and J genes are TRBV18 and TRBJ1-2; D is ambiguous. This CDR3 is 15 amino acids long. Germline V lookup: CDR1 KGHSH, CDR2 LQKENI. V lost 0 bases, J lost 2 bases, and 10 bases lay in between. The CDR3 DNA is TGTGCCAGCTCACCACCGAGTAGAGGGAACTATGGCTACACCTTC. Translation: CASSPPSRGNYGYTF.

The CDR3 spells CASSLDAGHTEAFF. CDR3 sequence (DNA): TGTGCCAGCAGCTTAGATGCAGGGCACACTGAAGCTTTCTTT. The chain is built from TRBV7-8 and TRBJ1-1; the D gene is possibly TRBD1 (5 bases). The V end was cut by 1 base, the J end by 3 bases, with 9 bases between. The CDR3 is 14 residues long. CDR1 is SGHVS and CDR2 is FQNEAQ in the germline V gene.

J is TRBJ2-6 and V is TRBV30, with TRBD1 matching 11 bases. This CDR3 is built from 16 residues. Germline assignment: CDR1 GTSNPN and CDR2 SVGIG (reference sequence). J was trimmed by 3 bases and V by 1 base; bases with no gene match: 2. The CDR3 region has the DNA TGTGCCTGGAGTGGGACAGGGGGCGGTGGGGCCAACGTCCTGACTTTC. It encodes CAWSGTGGGGANVLTF. Using reference TRBV30 and TRBJ2-6 for the parts outside the CDR3, the full variable domain is SQTIHQWPATLVQPVGSPLSLECTVEGTSNPNLYWYRQAAGRGLQLLFYSVGIGQISSEVPQNLSASRPQDRQFILSSKKLLLSDSGFYLCAWSGTGGGGANVLTFGAGSRLTVL.

The J gene is TRBJ2-7, the V gene TRBV18; D call uncertain. Germline V lookup: CDR1 KGHSH, CDR2 LQKENI. The V end lost 0 bases, the J end lost 3 bases, and 15 bases lay between the germline ends. This CDR3 is built from 16 residues. The CDR3 DNA is TGTGCCAGCTCACCACCGCAACGGCCACCGGGCTACGAGCAGTACTTC. Translating gives CASSPPQRPPGYEQYF.

This clone was found a few times. This sequence joins TRBV6-5 and TRBJ1-3; D not certain. Germline V CDR1 and CDR2: MNHEY, SVGAGI. The V end was cut by 0 bases, the J end by 2 bases, with 5 bases between. The CDR3 is made up of 14 amino acids. CDR3 amino acids: CASSYSTPGNTIYF. The CDR3 DNA follows: TGTGCCAGCAGTTACTCGACTCCTGGAAACACCATATATTTT.

Concerning this clone itself: A junction end diverges from the germline sequence, so it may reflect a read error. This sequence joins TRBV7-9 and TRBJ1-4, with 8 positions matching TRBD1. Germline V lookup: CDR1 SEHNR, CDR2 FQNEAQ (reference sequence). The CDR3 sequence is 16 residues long. CDR3 sequence (DNA): TGTTCCAGCGATTCCAGGGACGGGACAGGAGGTGAAAAACTGTTTTTT. Translation gives CSSDSRDGTGGEKLFF. The entire variable domain, with the rest obtained from reference TRBV7-9 and TRBJ1-4, is as follows: DTGVSQNPRHKITKRGQNVTFRCDPISEHNRLYWYRQTLGQGPEFLTYFQNEAQLEKSRLLSDRFSAERPKGSFSTLEIQRTEQGDSAMYLCSSDSRDGTGGEKLFFGSGTQLSVL.

The gene calls are TRBV27 and TRBJ2-6; 7 bases fit TRBD1. Germline CDR1 reads MNHEY; CDR2 reads SMNVEV (reference sequence). V lost 5 bases, J lost 0 bases, and 10 bases stayed unmatched. This CDR3 spans 18 amino acids. For the CDR3, the DNA is TGTGCCAGCAGTCGCGGCCGGGACAGTTCCTCTGGGGCCAACGTCCTGACTTTC. Translation: CASSRGRDSSSGANVLTF.

The CDR3 here is CASSWGRDYEQYF. Written as DNA, the CDR3 is TGTGCCAGCAGTTGGGGGCGCGACTACGAGCAGTACTTC. The V and J genes are TRBV6-5 and TRBJ2-7; possibly TRBD1 for D (6 bases). Germline CDR1 and CDR2: MNHEY and SVGAGI. V shed 4 bases and J shed 3 bases, with 10 bases lying between them. CDR3 length equals 13 residues.

This clone was seen a few times. The gene calls are TRBV5-4 and TRBJ2-5, with 11 bases matching TRBD2. The germline V gene has CDR1 SGHNT and CDR2 YYREEE (reference sequence). After removal of 6 bases from V and 1 base from J, the junction contained 8 bases not matched to a gene. The CDR3 loop spans 16 amino acids. CDR3 residues: CASKSTSGGSQETQYF. CDR3 sequence (DNA): TGTGCCAGCAAATCCACTAGCGGGGGATCCCAAGAGACCCAGTACTTC. The whole variable domain, remainder taken from reference TRBV5-4 and TRBJ2-5, is ETGVTQSPTHLIKTRGQQVTLRCSSQSGHNTVSWYQQALGQGPQFIFQYYREEENGRGNFPPRFSGLQFPNYSSELNVNALELDDSALYLCASKSTSGGSQETQYFGPGTRLLVL.

J is TRBJ2-2 and V is TRBV4-3; perhaps TRBD2 as D (6 bases). Trimming pared 6 bases from V and 6 bases from J, leaving 20 bases between. CDR3 length: 16 residues. Germline V gene sequence: CDR1 LGHNA, CDR2 YSLEER. The CDR3 region is CASRVLGMGEAGELFF. DNA of the CDR3: TGCGCCAGCAGAGTGCTGGGGATGGGGGAGGCCGGGGAGCTGTTTTTT.

This chain uses TRBV13 with TRBJ1-3; maybe TRBD1 (5 bases). The CDR3 consists of 14 residues. The V end lost 5 bases, the J end lost 0 bases, and 8 bases lay between the germline ends. Germline CDR1 reads PRHDT; CDR2 reads FYEKMQ (reference sequence). The CDR3 protein is CASSLRVSGNTIYF. The CDR3 DNA reads as TGTGCCAGCAGCCTCAGGGTCTCTGGAAACACCATATATTTT.

Remarks on this clone: The junction departs from the called germline gene at one end, perhaps through a read error. The chain carries TRBV7-3 and TRBJ1-6, with D perhaps TRBD1 (5 bases). The CDR3 covers 14 residues. Looked up from germline, CDR1 is SGHTA and CDR2 is FQGTGA. The CDR3: CASSLLGGESPFHF. Here the CDR3 DNA reads TGTGCCAGCAGCTTACTGGGGGGAGAGTCACCCTTCCACTTT.

V usage is TRBV19 and J usage is TRBJ1-6; 7 bases fit TRBD1. This CDR3 region has 15 residues. V lost 5 bases, J lost 4 bases, and 5 bases stayed unmatched. Germline V CDR1 and CDR2: LNHDA, SQIVND (reference sequence). The CDR3 loop reads CASSASGQYNSPLHF. The CDR3 DNA reads as TGTGCCAGTAGTGCCTCGGGACAGTATAATTCACCCCTCCACTTT.

The rearrangement uses TRBV7-9 and TRBJ1-1, with a weak D call TRBD1 (5 bases). Germline assignment: CDR1 SEHNR and CDR2 FQNEAQ (reference sequence). The length of the CDR3 is 15 residues. The V end was cut by 5 bases, the J end by 11 bases, with 24 bases between. The CDR3 coding sequence is TGTGCCAGCAGCCCATCCCCCGGGTGGGGCCGGAATGCTTTCTTT. Translated, it gives CASSPSPGWGRNAFF.

The V gene is TRBV2, the J gene TRBJ2-5; TRBD1 aligns across 7 bases. The J call may be mistaken, given a closer DNA end match to TRBJ2-7. The CDR3 has 14 amino acids. Germline V lookup: CDR1 SNHLY, CDR2 FYNNEI. Here the CDR3 reads CASRTGTAAYEQYF. CDR3 sequence (DNA): TGTGCCAGCAGAACCGGGACAGCAGCTTACGAGCAGTACTTC.

CDR3 residues: CASSWDRGTEAFF. As DNA, the CDR3 is TGTGCCAGCAGCTGGGACAGGGGTACTGAAGCTTTCTTT. The genes are TRBV5-6 and TRBJ1-1; TRBD1 aligns across 10 bases. The CDR3 contains 13 residues. J gave up 5 bases and V 3 bases, and 1 base lay outside the gene matches. In germline, CDR1 is SGHDT, CDR2 YYEEEE.